The 29 T cell receptor beta chains given below trace back to one sample, sequenced in a study of beta chain features in type 1 diabetes. TCRB transcripts that were expressed got sequenced, as all of the isolated RNA had been reverse transcribed. Libraries were prepared by immunoSEQ multiplex PCR; TCRdb keeps only in-frame clonotypes and omits some of them. This sample has 300,000 to 350,000 clones; 11% to 15% occur once, and the top ten carry over 5.5%. The sequenced sample consisted of central memory CD4+ T cells from blood. Receptors were obtained from a man aged 25 to 45 in good health.

The chain couples TRBV29-1 to TRBJ1-3, with D maybe TRBD1 (5 bases). CDR1 and CDR2 from the germline V gene are SQVTM and ANQGSEA. Trimming shortened V by 6 bases and J by 0 bases, and 9 bases separated the two germline ends. The CDR3 contains 13 residues. The CDR3 DNA follows: TGCAGCGTACAGGCGTACTCTGGAAACACCATATATTTT. This encodes CSVQAYSGNTIYF.

This clone was recorded a few times. The J gene is TRBJ1-2, the V gene TRBV6-5; a weak D match, TRBD1 (5 bases). Germline lookup yields CDR1 MNHEY and CDR2 SVGAGI. The CDR3 is 14 residues long. Trimming stripped 6 bases from V and 0 bases from J, with 11 bases between. CDR3 sequence: CASRKPRANYGYTF. The CDR3 bases are TGTGCCAGCAGAAAACCCAGGGCTAACTATGGCTACACCTTC.

V usage is TRBV5-6 and J usage is TRBJ1-5; weak D call: TRBD1 (6 bases). The CDR3 has 14 residues. CDR1 is SGHDT and CDR2 is YYEEEE in the germline V gene. The V gene lost 5 bases and the J gene lost 7 bases, with 16 bases spanning the gap. Here the CDR3 reads CASSGRTGRQPQHF. For the CDR3, the DNA is TGTGCCAGCAGTGGTAGAACAGGGAGACAGCCCCAGCATTTT.

This clone was seen many times. The chain recombines TRBV23-1 with TRBJ2-2; tentative D call: TRBD2 (6 bases). TRBV23-1 is recorded as an ORF, its role being uncertain. V was trimmed by 8 bases and J by 4 bases, leaving 11 bases between them. The CDR3 consists of 13 residues. CDR3 DNA: TGCGCCAGCTTACGGAGGGCCACCGGGGAGCTGTTTTTT. This codes for CASLRRATGELFF.

This clone appeared a few times. The rearrangement joins TRBV6-1 to TRBJ2-1; possibly TRBD1 for D (5 bases). The CDR3 is made up of 15 amino acids. Germline V gives CDR1 MNHNS, CDR2 SASEGT. The V end lost 4 bases, the J end lost 0 bases, and 10 bases lay between the germline ends. CDR3 DNA: TGTGCCAGCAGTGGGGGCAGGAGCTCCTACAATGAGCAGTTCTTC. Translated, it gives CASSGGRSSYNEQFF.

The chain links TRBV29-1 to TRBJ2-5, with 9 bases matching TRBD2. CDR3 length equals 13 residues. The germline V gene encodes CDR1 SQVTM and CDR2 ANQGSEA. Trimming removed 7 bases from V and 7 bases from J; junction bases left unmatched: 10. The chain's CDR3 is CSAVAGDRGTQYF. The CDR3 coding sequence is TGCAGCGCGGTAGCGGGGGACCGGGGGACCCAGTACTTC.

The table lists this clone with a few counts. CDR3 coding DNA: TGTGCCAGCAGCGGGGGGGATAATGAGCAGTTCTTC. It specifies CASSGGDNEQFF. The chain employs TRBV5-4 and TRBJ2-1; 7 bases match TRBD2. The germline CDR1 and CDR2 sequences are SGHNT and YYREEE (reference sequence). The J segment lost 7 bases and the V segment lost 4 bases, leaving 2 bases of the junction unmatched. The CDR3 is made up of 12 amino acids.

This clone was counted at least ten times. The J gene is TRBJ2-1, the V gene TRBV18; TRBD1 matches 9 bases. Germline lookup yields CDR1 KGHSH and CDR2 LQKENI. The CDR3 sequence is 15 residues long. Trimming cost V 6 bases and J 4 bases; bases outside gene matches: 7. The CDR3 loop reads CASSPGTGSYNEQFF. Written as DNA, the CDR3 is TGTGCCAGCTCTCCCGGGACAGGGAGTTACAATGAGCAGTTCTTC.

V is TRBV13 and J is TRBJ2-5; unclear D gene. V lost 4 bases, J lost 5 bases, and 11 bases lay in between. Germline loops: CDR1 PRHDT, CDR2 FYEKMQ (reference sequence). CDR3 length: 13 amino acids. CDR3 loop: CASSSRLAETQYF. The DNA of the CDR3 is TGTGCCAGCAGCTCCCGACTGGCGGAGACCCAGTACTTC.

The chain joins TRBV12-5 to TRBJ1-1; the D gene is possibly TRBD1 (6 bases). Germline V gives CDR1 LGHNT, CDR2 FRNRAP. The CDR3 runs to 14 residues. Trimming shortened V by 0 bases and J by 1 base, and 6 bases separated the two germline ends. The CDR3 region has the DNA TGTGCTAGTGGTTTGGTACAGGGGAACACTGAAGCTTTCTTT. Translation: CASGLVQGNTEAFF. Looking up the rest from reference TRBV12-5 and TRBJ1-1 gives the full variable domain: DARVTQTPRHKVTEMGQEVTMRCQPILGHNTVFWYRQTMMQGLELLAYFRNRAPLDDSGMPKDRFSAEMPDATLATLKIQPSEPRDSAVYFCASGLVQGNTEAFFGQGTRLTVV.

The gene calls are TRBV6-1 and TRBJ1-2; 8 bases agree with TRBD1. The CDR3 has 13 residues. V gave up 6 bases and J gave up 6 bases; unmatched junction bases: 6. Germline assignment: CDR1 MNHNS and CDR2 SASEGT. CDR3 in amino acids: CASRASGGDGYTF. The CDR3 nucleotides read TGTGCCAGCAGGGCGTCAGGGGGCGATGGCTACACCTTC.

This chain uses TRBV4-1 with TRBJ2-1, with D perhaps TRBD2 (6 bases). V lost 1 base to trimming and J lost 6 bases, with 16 bases between them. The CDR3 totals 16 residues. Per germline, CDR1 MGHRA and CDR2 YSYEKL. CDR3 sequence reads: CASSQGRGLPSNEQFF. CDR3 nucleotides: TGCGCCAGCAGCCAAGGGAGGGGACTCCCTAGCAATGAGCAGTTCTTC.

This clone was counted a few times. The chain uses TRBV19 and TRBJ1-2; 7 bases agree with TRBD1. The V gene's germline CDR1 is LNHDA and CDR2 SQIVND (reference sequence). After removal of 4 bases from V and 2 bases from J, the junction contained 4 bases not matched to a gene. The CDR3 runs 14 residues. CDR3 sequence reads: CASSTPTGNYGYTF. For the CDR3, the DNA is TGTGCCAGTAGTACCCCGACAGGGAACTATGGCTACACCTTC.

The rearrangement links TRBV5-1 to TRBJ2-3; D gene uncertain. The V gene's germline CDR1 is SGHRS and CDR2 YFSETQ. The CDR3 has 13 residues. Trimming took 0 bases from V and 8 from J, leaving 10 bases between them. In nucleotides, the CDR3 is TGCGCCAGCAGCTTGGGTCCAGGACCTACGCAGTATTTT. This sequence encodes CASSLGPGPTQYF.

This clone showed up just a few times. V and J are TRBV28 and TRBJ2-3; D call uncertain. CDR1 is MDHEN, CDR2 SYDVKM, per germline. Trimming cost V 3 bases and J 2 bases, with 6 bases left between them. The CDR3 runs to 13 residues. CDR3 nucleotide sequence: TGTGCCAGCAGTTTGAGGTACACAGATACGCAGTATTTT. This translates into CASSLRYTDTQYF.

This clone has at least ten counts. The V gene is TRBV9, the J gene TRBJ2-1; unclear D gene. The CDR3 is 13 residues long. V lost 0 bases and J 12 bases, leaving 13 bases between the germline ends. CDR1 SGDLS and CDR2 YYNGEE come from the germline V gene. CDR3 DNA sequence: TGTGCCAGCAGCGTAGCTGGATCCCTCGGGCAGTTCTTC. Translated, it gives CASSVAGSLGQFF.

The chain combines TRBV29-1 with TRBJ1-1; 8 bases are shared with TRBD1. The CDR3 length is 15 residues. Germline V gene data show CDR1 as SQVTM and CDR2 as ANQGSEA. The ends lost 3 bases at V and 0 bases at J; junction bases unmatched: 6. In DNA form, the CDR3 reads TGCAGCGTTGACGGACAGGGACGGATGAACACTGAAGCTTTCTTT. It encodes CSVDGQGRMNTEAFF.

This clone occurred a few times. The sample holds other DNA sequences that translate to the same CDR3. The chain couples TRBV6-5 to TRBJ2-2; D is ambiguous. The ends were cut back, 2 bases at V and 3 bases at J, with 4 bases in the middle. Per the germline V gene, CDR1 is MNHEY and CDR2 is SVGAGI. The CDR3 loop spans 13 amino acids. CDR3 DNA: TGTGCCAGCAGTTACCCGGACACCGGGGAGCTGTTTTTT. Amino acid sequence: CASSYPDTGELFF.

This clone was counted a few times. The V and J genes are TRBV11-2 and TRBJ1-1, with D uncertain. CDR1 is SGHAT, CDR2 FQNNGV, per germline. The CDR3 spans 13 residues. V lost 1 base and J 11 bases, leaving 14 bases between the germline ends. CDR3 bases: TGTGCCAGCAGCTTAGGACGGCAGGTGTTGGCTTTCTTT. It codes for CASSLGRQVLAFF.

This clone was seen a few times. The chain joins TRBV2 to TRBJ2-3; no firm D call. Trimming removed 5 bases from V and 2 bases from J, with 5 bases in between. The CDR3 has 12 residues. Germline values: CDR1 SNHLY, CDR2 FYNNEI. For the CDR3, the DNA is TGTGCCAGCAGTACAGTCACAGATACGCAGTATTTT. Translation gives CASSTVTDTQYF.

This clone has a handful of counts. CDR3 residues: CASSLKPRATGELFF. The DNA of the CDR3 is TGTGCCAGCAGCTTAAAGCCAAGGGCCACCGGGGAGCTGTTTTTT. This chain links TRBV7-2 with TRBJ2-2; D unresolved. V was trimmed by 2 bases and J by 4 bases, leaving 11 bases between them. The CDR3 sequence is 15 residues long. CDR1 is SGHTA, CDR2 FQGNSA, per germline.

This clone was seen repeatedly, ten times or more. CDR3 nucleotide sequence: TGTGCCAGCTCACCACCGCTCAGGAGTGAGCAGTACGTC. Residues: CASSPPLRSEQYV. The chain links TRBV18 to TRBJ2-7; D unresolved. The CDR3 is 13 amino acids. Deletions cut 0 bases from V and 7 bases from J, with 10 bases between. The V gene's germline CDR1 is KGHSH and CDR2 LQKENI.

The chain couples TRBV9 to TRBJ2-7, with 9 bases that match TRBD1. The germline CDR1 and CDR2 sequences are SGDLS and YYNGEE. The CDR3 runs 16 residues. Unmatched junction bases numbered 9, after V lost 0 bases and J lost 5 bases. The DNA of the CDR3 is TGTGCCAGCAGCGTAGGCATTGGACAGGGGTCTAACGAGCAGTACTTC. Residues: CASSVGIGQGSNEQYF. Filled out from reference TRBV9 and TRBJ2-7, the complete variable domain reads DSGVTQTPKHLITATGQRVTLRCSPRSGDLSVYWYQQSLDQGLQFLIQYYNGEERAKGNILERFSAQQFPDLHSELNLSSLELGDSALYFCASSVGIGQGSNEQYFGPGTRLTVT.

This clone was seen a few times. This chain connects TRBV4-1 to TRBJ2-2, with TRBD1 matching over 9 bases. V lost 1 base to trimming and J lost 5 bases; unmatched junction nucleotides: 11. Germline V lookup: CDR1 MGHRA, CDR2 YSYEKL. CDR3 length equals 18 residues. CDR3 amino acids: CASSQGTRRQGGTGELFF. The CDR3 DNA sequence: TGCGCCAGCAGCCAAGGAACTAGGAGACAGGGGGGAACCGGGGAGCTGTTTTTT.

The chain recombines TRBV19 with TRBJ2-1, with 11 nucleotides matching TRBD2. V dropped 9 bases and J dropped 8; count of bases not matched to a gene: 3. The germline V gene has CDR1 LNHDA and CDR2 SQIVND (reference sequence). CDR3 size: 12 residues. The CDR3: CASGLAGDEQFF. The CDR3 coding sequence is TGTGCCAGCGGACTAGCGGGCGATGAGCAGTTCTTC.

The chain employs TRBV6-6 and TRBJ1-2; D gene uncertain. The CDR3 runs to 15 residues. Trimming stripped 0 bases from V and 5 bases from J, with 13 bases between. Germline CDR1 MNHNY, CDR2 SVGAGI (reference sequence). Here the CDR3 reads CASSYSNPRSYGYTF. CDR3 sequence (DNA): TGTGCCAGCAGTTACTCGAATCCCAGGTCGTATGGCTACACCTTC.

In its sample, this clone was seen a few times. The chain couples TRBV27 to TRBJ1-5, with D possibly matching TRBD1 (6 bases). This CDR3 has 15 amino acids. Between the trimmed V and J ends, which lost 2 bases and 6 bases, there was a span of 14 bases. CDR1 is MNHEY and CDR2 is SMNVEV in the germline V gene (reference sequence). The CDR3 DNA sequence: TGTGCCAGCAGTTTAGGGGGGCGGGTTGCTCAGCCCCAGCATTTT. Residues: CASSLGGRVAQPQHF.

This clone has more than one count but fewer than ten. J is TRBJ1-1 and V is TRBV7-2; D remains ambiguous. This CDR3 spans 15 amino acids. Deletions cut 4 bases from V and 0 bases from J, with 12 bases between. Germline lookup yields CDR1 SGHTA and CDR2 FQGNSA. The CDR3 region is CASSSNGNMNTEAFF. CDR3 nucleotide sequence: TGTGCCAGCAGCTCCAACGGGAACATGAACACTGAAGCTTTCTTT.

The CDR3 reads CAWSVRGASSYNSPLHF. The CDR3 nucleotides read TGTGCCTGGAGTGTGAGGGGGGCGAGCTCCTATAATTCACCCCTCCACTTT. V usage is TRBV30 and J usage is TRBJ1-6, with a possible D match to TRBD1 (6 bases). From germline, CDR1 is GTSNPN and CDR2 SVGIG (reference sequence). This CDR3 spans 17 amino acids. The V and J ends lost 0 bases and 0 bases respectively, with 12 bases between them.